This T cell receptor (beta chain) was sequenced in a study of blood T cell repertoires in COVID-19. The germline V gene has CDR1 SQVTM and CDR2 ANQGSEA. The V end lost 6 bases, the J end lost 1 base, and 13 bases lay between the germline ends. CDR3 length: 13 residues. Sequencing used immunoSEQ multiplex PCR; TCRdb keeps in-frame clones, though not all of them. Altogether 95,000 to 150,000 clones are present, approximately 88% being singletons, with the ten largest covering 7.6%. This receptor was obtained from a man aged 50-60 years with acute or convalescent COVID-19. Sequenced material: peripheral blood. The chain employs TRBV29-1 and TRBJ2-7, with D perhaps TRBD2 (8 bases). The CDR3 nucleotides read TGCAGCGTCCGGGGGGGACAGTCCTACGAGCAGTACTTC. It translates to CSVRGGQSYEQYF.